Listed below are T cell receptor beta chains from one sample, sequenced in a study of control samples from healthy donors and cancer patients. The assay was immunoSEQ multiplex PCR, and TCRdb's table has in-frame clones only and misses some. The sample records about 160,000 clones, over 85% being singletons. The sample comprised blood. The receptors were gathered from a man aged 30 to 39 in good health. Both conserved end residues are part of each CDR3. Each record gives: CDR3 DNA, CDR3 protein, D gene, V gene, J gene, clone size. The D gene is left open where the match is weak. Size is stated for part of the rows, as once, few or many counts, or as a class when the clone is expanded.

TGCGCCAGCAGCTTGGGGACTAGCGGGAGGTCAAACTCCTACGAGCAGTACTTC	CASSLGTSGRSNSYEQYF	TRBD2	TRBV5-1	TRBJ2-7	once
TGTGCCAGCAAACGTGACTTCACTACTAACTATGGCTACACCTTC	CASKRDFTTNYGYTF	NA	TRBV27	TRBJ1-2	NA
TGTGCCAGCAGCCCCGGACTGGGGGGCAATGAGCAGTTCTTC	CASSPGLGGNEQFF	NA	TRBV7-9	TRBJ2-1	once
TGCGCCAGCAGCGGATCGGCCGGGACAGGGATCAACGAGCAGTACTTC	CASSGSAGTGINEQYF	TRBD1	TRBV5-1	TRBJ2-7	NA
TGTGCCAGCAACTGGGACACTAGCAATCAGCCCCAGCATTTT	CASNWDTSNQPQHF	NA	TRBV2	TRBJ1-5	NA
TGCGCCAGCAGCCAAATCCTCCCCCTTTCGGTCGAAAAACTGTTTTTT	CASSQILPLSVEKLFF	NA	TRBV4-1	TRBJ1-4	NA
TGTGCCAGCAGGGGGGGGGCCGAGAACATTCAGTACTTC	CASRGGAENIQYF	NA	TRBV2	TRBJ2-4	NA
TGTGCCAGCAGCTTAGGACGTCGGAACACTGAAGCTTTCTTT	CASSLGRRNTEAFF	NA	TRBV11-2	TRBJ1-1	NA
TGTGCCAGCAGCTTGAGTAGATCGGACAGGGGTGTGAGCTATGGCTACACCTTC	CASSLSRSDRGVSYGYTF	TRBD1	TRBV5-5	TRBJ1-2	NA
TGTGCCATCAGTGATCGAAAGACAGGGTCTGTCAAAGAGACCCAGTACTTC	CAISDRKTGSVKETQYF	TRBD1	TRBV10-3	TRBJ2-5	NA
TGCGCCAGCAGCCAGACGCCCCTGGGGTACGAGCAGTACTTC	CASSQTPLGYEQYF	NA	TRBV5-1	TRBJ2-7	NA
TGTGCCAGCAGCGTAGCTACGGGTGGGTGGAAAGACATTCAGTACTTC	CASSVATGGWKDIQYF	NA	TRBV9	TRBJ2-4	NA
TGTGCCAGCAGCTTAGCAGGCTGGATCGATGGGCCGGGACAGGGTTTCAATGAGCAGTTCTTC	CASSLAGWIDGPGQGFNEQFF	TRBD1	TRBV7-2	TRBJ2-1	NA
TGTGCCAGCAGGGTAGCGGGAGATGAAGGCACAGATACGCAGTATTTT	CASRVAGDEGTDTQYF	TRBD2	TRBV28	TRBJ2-3	NA
TGTGCCAGCAGCTTGAACAGGGGGCACCAAGAGACCCAGTACTTC	CASSLNRGHQETQYF	TRBD1	TRBV11-2	TRBJ2-5	NA
TGTGCCAGCAGACCGACCAATAGCAATCAGCCCCAGCATTTT	CASRPTNSNQPQHF	NA	TRBV6-5	TRBJ1-5	few
TGTGCCAGCAGCTCACTAGACAGCAACTATGGCTACACCTTC	CASSSLDSNYGYTF	NA	TRBV7-9	TRBJ1-2	NA
TGTGCCAGTTGGACGGGACAGCAAAAGGCCTATGGCTACACCTTC	CASWTGQQKAYGYTF	TRBD1	TRBV19	TRBJ1-2	NA
TGTGCCAGTAGTATAGGGGGACTAGCAATGTACGAGCAGTACTTC	CASSIGGLAMYEQYF	TRBD2	TRBV19	TRBJ2-7	NA
TGTGCCAGCAGGACAGGGGTTGGTCAGCCCCAGCATTTT	CASRTGVGQPQHF	TRBD1	TRBV28	TRBJ1-5	NA
TGTGCCAGTACCATCTCCGACAGGGGAAATGGAAACACCATATATTTT	CASTISDRGNGNTIYF	TRBD1	TRBV19	TRBJ1-3	NA
TGTGCCAGCGGGGTTTCGAGGTCGGAGCCCCAGCATTTT	CASGVSRSEPQHF	NA	TRBV28	TRBJ1-5	NA
TGTGCCAGCAGTTTATTGTCTGGGAATAGTCAGCCCCAGCATTTT	CASSLLSGNSQPQHF	NA	TRBV28	TRBJ1-5	NA
TGTGCCAGCAGCTCCCGAGGGGGGAGAAACACTGAAGCTTTCTTT	CASSSRGGRNTEAFF	NA	TRBV7-9	TRBJ1-1	NA
TGTGCCAGCAGCTTGGGACAGGGGGCCCCGGGAGCGGAGACCCAGTACTTC	CASSLGQGAPGAETQYF	TRBD1	TRBV5-6	TRBJ2-5	NA
TGCGCCAGCAGCGACTCCGGGACGGACTATGGCTACACCTTC	CASSDSGTDYGYTF	NA	TRBV5-1	TRBJ1-2	NA
TGTGCCAGCCTCAGGAGCGGGAACACCGGGGAGCTGTTTTTT	CASLRSGNTGELFF	NA	TRBV11-2	TRBJ2-2	once
TGTGCCAGCAGCGTCGGGGGCTGGGATGGCTACACCTTC	CASSVGGWDGYTF	NA	TRBV9	TRBJ1-2	NA
TGTGCCAGCAGCCAAGGGGGCCTCCGGGCGCCCCTCCACTTT	CASSQGGLRAPLHF	NA	TRBV14	TRBJ1-6	NA
TGTGCCAGCACGGGACAGGGTAATTCACCCCTCCACTTT	CASTGQGNSPLHF	TRBD1	TRBV5-6	TRBJ1-6	NA
TGTGCCAGCAGACGCCCGGGACTAGCAACAGATACGCAGTATTTT	CASRRPGLATDTQYF	TRBD2	TRBV5-4	TRBJ2-3	NA
TGTGCCAGCAGTTTATATAAAGGGGAAAAACTGTTTTTT	CASSLYKGEKLFF	NA	TRBV27	TRBJ1-4	NA
TGTGCCAGCATCCGGGACACTGAAGCTTTCTTT	CASIRDTEAFF	NA	TRBV2	TRBJ1-1	NA
TGTGCCAGCAGCACCCGGACAGACCCCCACAATGAGCAGTTCTTC	CASSTRTDPHNEQFF	NA	TRBV9	TRBJ2-1	NA
TGTGCCAGTACCCGCCAGGGCTCTGGAAACACCATATATTTT	CASTRQGSGNTIYF	NA	TRBV19	TRBJ1-3	NA
TGTGCCAGCAGCCCATTAACAGAGGACAGTTCACCCCTCCACTTT	CASSPLTEDSSPLHF	NA	TRBV7-3	TRBJ1-6	NA
TGTGCCAGCGGGGCGGCGGCCTCCTACAATGAGCAGTTCTTC	CASGAAASYNEQFF	NA	TRBV3-1/TRBV3-2	TRBJ2-1	NA
TGTGCCAGCAGACCCGTCCGGGGGACTGAAGCTTTCTTT	CASRPVRGTEAFF	NA	TRBV3-1/TRBV3-2	TRBJ1-1	NA
TGTGCCAGCGGAAAAAACTATGGCTACACCTTC	CASGKNYGYTF	NA	TRBV28	TRBJ1-2	once
TGTGCCAGCAGCTTCGGGGGGGGGTCCACTGAAGCTTTCTTT	CASSFGGGSTEAFF	NA	TRBV27	TRBJ1-1	NA
TGTGCCTCGGGCTTTTCCCCAGATACGCAGTATTTT	CASGFSPDTQYF	NA	TRBV2	TRBJ2-3	NA
TGTGCCAGCAGGGATCCGGGCAATTTCAGCACGTACTTC	CASRDPGNFSTYF	NA	TRBV7-8	TRBJ2-7	NA